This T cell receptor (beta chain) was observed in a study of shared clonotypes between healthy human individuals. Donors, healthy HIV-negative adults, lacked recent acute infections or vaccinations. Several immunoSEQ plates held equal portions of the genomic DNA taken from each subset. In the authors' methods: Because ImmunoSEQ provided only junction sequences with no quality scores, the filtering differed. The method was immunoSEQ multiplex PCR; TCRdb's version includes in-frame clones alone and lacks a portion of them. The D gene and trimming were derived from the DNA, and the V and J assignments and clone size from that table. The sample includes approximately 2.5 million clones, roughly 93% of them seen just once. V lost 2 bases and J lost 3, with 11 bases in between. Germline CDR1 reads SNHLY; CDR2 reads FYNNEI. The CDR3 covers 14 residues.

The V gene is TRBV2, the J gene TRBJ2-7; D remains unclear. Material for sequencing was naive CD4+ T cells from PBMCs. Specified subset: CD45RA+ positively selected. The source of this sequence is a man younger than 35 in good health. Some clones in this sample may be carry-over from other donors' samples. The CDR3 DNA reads TGTGCCAGCAGTGAAAAGGGATGGGGCTACGAGCAGTACTTC. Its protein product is CASSEKGWGYEQYF.